These 30 T cell receptor beta chains came from one sample sequenced in a study of T cell changes during pregnancy in multiple sclerosis. Method: immunoSEQ multiplex PCR; TCRdb's copy keeps in-frame clones and lacks some. Here the sample spans more than 55,000 clones, roughly 90% being singletons. The material was peripheral blood, obtained in the second trimester of pregnancy. The receptors shown here come from a female donor with multiple sclerosis, enrolled in a pregnancy study.

The chain carries TRBV11-2 and TRBJ1-2; no clear D. The CDR3 spans 14 residues. V was pared by 1 base and J by 7 bases, with 13 bases between. Germline V CDR1 and CDR2: SGHAT, FQNNGV. The CDR3 DNA reads TGTGCCAGCAGCTTAGTAGCGGCACGGGCTGGCTACACCTTC. This sequence encodes CASSLVAARAGYTF.

The chain recombines TRBV2 with TRBJ1-1; no clear D gene. The germline V and J ends were trimmed by 7 bases and 3 bases, with 6 bases remaining between them. Per the germline V gene, CDR1 is SNHLY and CDR2 is FYNNEI. The CDR3 totals 11 residues. In DNA, the CDR3 is TGTGCCAGCAAGAGAGACACTGAAGCTTTCTTT. Translated: CASKRDTEAFF.

The V call is TRBV6-5, the J call TRBJ2-3, with 7 bases aligning to TRBD1. The germline V gene encodes CDR1 MNHEY and CDR2 SVGAGI. This CDR3 spans 15 amino acids. V was pared by 5 bases and J by 0 bases, with 5 bases of the junction left unmatched. CDR3 nucleotide sequence: TGTGCCAGCAGTGTGCAGGGACAGAGCACAGATACGCAGTATTTT. Its translation: CASSVQGQSTDTQYF.

J is TRBJ1-1 and V is TRBV5-5; D is possibly TRBD1 (6 bases). V was pared by 3 bases and J by 4 bases, with 13 bases between. The length of the CDR3 is 14 residues. In germline, CDR1 is SGHKS, CDR2 YYEKEE (reference sequence). The CDR3: CASSSDSRGTEAFF. CDR3 nucleotide sequence: TGTGCCAGCAGCTCGGACAGCAGGGGCACTGAAGCTTTCTTT. Combining the CDR3 with reference TRBV5-5 and TRBJ1-1 gives the whole variable domain DAGVTQSPTHLIKTRGQQVTLRCSPISGHKSVSWYQQVLGQGPQFIFQYYEKEERGRGNFPDRFSARQFPNYSSELNVNALLLGDSALYLCASSSDSRGTEAFFGQGTRLTVV.

This chain uses TRBV29-1 with TRBJ2-7, with a tentative D call TRBD1 (6 bases). Germline V gene data show CDR1 as SQVTM and CDR2 as ANQGSEA. The CDR3 totals 12 residues. With 2 bases removed from V and 7 bases from J, the gap between germline ends came to 12 bases. The CDR3 nucleotides read TGCAGCGTTGAAATCAGGGGTAGGGAGCAGTACTTC. This sequence encodes CSVEIRGREQYF.

This chain links TRBV5-1 with TRBJ2-1, with D possibly TRBD2 on 5 matching bases. The CDR3 has 16 amino acids. The V and J ends lost 5 bases and 7 bases respectively, with 22 bases between them. Looked up from germline, CDR1 is SGHRS and CDR2 is YFSETQ. The CDR3 DNA sequence: TGCGCCAGCAGAGCCAGGTTGGGATCGTCGGGAAATGAGCAGTTCTTC. Translating gives CASRARLGSSGNEQFF.

V gene TRBV7-9 combines with J gene TRBJ1-1; unclear D gene. With 5 bases removed from V and 5 bases from J, the gap between germline ends came to 12 bases. The CDR3 length is 13 residues. From germline, CDR1 is SEHNR and CDR2 FQNEAQ (reference sequence). The CDR3 region has the DNA TGTGCCAGCAGCCTGGACGCGGGAACTGAAGCTTTCTTT. Its translation: CASSLDAGTEAFF.

The chain has TRBV19 and TRBJ2-7; TRBD1 might be the D (6 bases). Germline assignment: CDR1 LNHDA and CDR2 SQIVND (reference sequence). This CDR3 has 14 residues. Trimming took off 9 bases at V and 0 bases at J, with 15 bases between the two ends. CDR3 DNA: TGTGCCAGCCAGGACAGCATCCTCTCCTACGAGCAGTACTTC. Its translation is CASQDSILSYEQYF.

J is TRBJ1-1 and V is TRBV10-1, with 7 bases lining up with TRBD1. The CDR3 totals 15 residues. The J segment lost 4 bases and the V segment lost 8 bases, leaving 13 bases of the junction unmatched. Germline V gene sequence: CDR1 WNHNN, CDR2 SYGVQD (reference sequence). For the CDR3, the DNA is TGCGCCAGCTCGGGACAGACTGCCCTTGGCACTGAAGCTTTCTTT. Its translation: CASSGQTALGTEAFF.

The chain has TRBV6-1 and TRBJ1-1; D uncertain. There are 15 residues in the CDR3. V was cut by 3 bases and J by 0 bases, with 11 bases left in between. Germline V lookup: CDR1 MNHNS, CDR2 SASEGT. CDR3 protein: CASSEYRGVNTEAFF. The CDR3, as DNA: TGTGCCAGCAGTGAGTACCGAGGTGTGAACACTGAAGCTTTCTTT.

V gene TRBV28 combines with J gene TRBJ2-1; 9 nucleotides agree with TRBD1. V lost 5 bases and J lost 6; bases outside the gene matches: 17. The CDR3 contains 18 residues. CDR1 and CDR2 (germline): MDHEN, SYDVKM. CDR3 protein: CASSIPWTTGTGLNEQFF. The CDR3 DNA reads TGTGCCAGCAGTATACCATGGACTACCGGGACAGGGCTCAATGAGCAGTTCTTC.

The rearrangement uses TRBV11-2 and TRBJ2-3, with 9 bases aligning to TRBD2. The CDR3 consists of 14 residues. J gave up 5 bases and V 5 bases, and 5 bases lay outside the gene matches. From germline, CDR1 is SGHAT and CDR2 FQNNGV. CDR3 nucleotide sequence: TGTGCCAGCAGCCCAATAGCGGGGGAAGATACGCAGTATTTT. Its translation: CASSPIAGEDTQYF.

In regard to this clone: Other DNA sequences from this sample encode an identical CDR3 as well. The gene calls are TRBV5-1 and TRBJ1-4, with D hard to call. V lost 0 bases, J lost 0 bases, and 3 bases lay in between. Germline assignment: CDR1 SGHRS and CDR2 YFSETQ. The CDR3 runs 14 residues. CDR3 coding DNA: TGCGCCAGCAGCTTGGCAGCAACTAATGAAAAACTGTTTTTT. Its translation is CASSLAATNEKLFF.

This chain joins TRBV5-1 and TRBJ2-7, with 12 bases identical to TRBD1. Trimming removed 5 bases from V and 2 bases from J; junction bases left unmatched: 5. Looked up from germline, CDR1 is SGHRS and CDR2 is YFSETQ. The CDR3 length is 15 residues. This CDR3 reads CASRFGTGGTYEQYF. In DNA form, the CDR3 reads TGCGCCAGCAGATTCGGGACAGGGGGCACCTACGAGCAGTACTTC.

CDR3 loop: CAWSFGTGTAHSGANVLTF. DNA for the CDR3: TGTGCCTGGAGTTTCGGGACCGGGACAGCCCACTCTGGGGCCAACGTCCTGACTTTC. This sequence joins TRBV30 and TRBJ2-6, with 7 bases matching TRBD1. Germline loops: CDR1 GTSNPN, CDR2 SVGIG (reference sequence). Losses at the gene ends were 2 bases for V and 0 bases for J; bases not matched to a gene: 13. The CDR3 totals 19 residues.

This sequence joins TRBV4-3 and TRBJ2-2, with a tentative D call TRBD1 (6 bases). V gave up 1 base and J gave up 3 bases, with 12 bases separating them. The CDR3 spans 16 residues. Per the germline V gene, CDR1 is LGHNA and CDR2 is YSLEER. The CDR3 sequence: CASSQAPGADTGELFF. Written as DNA, the CDR3 is TGCGCCAGCAGCCAAGCACCAGGGGCCGACACCGGGGAGCTGTTTTTT.

The chain is built from TRBV12-5 and TRBJ1-1; D ambiguous. The CDR3 has 11 amino acids. Deletions cut 4 bases from V and 7 bases from J, with 7 bases between. Germline-derived CDR1 and CDR2 are LGHNT and FRNRAP. CDR3 loop: CASGYEDEAFF. The CDR3 DNA sequence: TGTGCTAGTGGTTATGAGGATGAAGCTTTCTTT. Supplemented by reference TRBV12-5 and TRBJ1-1, the full variable domain reads DARVTQTPRHKVTEMGQEVTMRCQPILGHNTVFWYRQTMMQGLELLAYFRNRAPLDDSGMPKDRFSAEMPDATLATLKIQPSEPRDSAVYFCASGYEDEAFFGQGTRLTVV.

The chain links TRBV5-1 to TRBJ1-2; TRBD1 matches 7 bases. This CDR3 contains 16 residues. The V gene's germline CDR1 is SGHRS and CDR2 YFSETQ. V was clipped by 0 bases and J by 0 bases; unmatched bases: 5. CDR3 residues: CASSLGGGTANYGYTF. For the CDR3, the DNA is TGCGCCAGCAGCTTGGGAGGGGGGACAGCTAACTATGGCTACACCTTC. Complete variable domain (other parts from reference TRBV5-1 and TRBJ1-2): KAGVTQTPRYLIKTRGQQVTLSCSPISGHRSVSWYQQTPGQGLQFLFEYFSETQRNKGNFPGRFSGRQFSNSRSEMNVSTLELGDSALYLCASSLGGGTANYGYTFGSGTRLTVV.

CDR3 amino acids: CASSLTDTQYF. Here the CDR3 DNA reads TGTGCCAGCAGCCTTACAGATACGCAGTATTTT. This chain joins TRBV5-4 and TRBJ2-3; D unresolved. Germline CDR1 reads SGHNT; CDR2 reads YYREEE (reference sequence). V lost 4 bases, J lost 3 bases, and 3 bases lay in between. The CDR3 is 11 amino acids.

This clone was seen more than once but under ten times. V is TRBV10-2 and J is TRBJ2-7, with D perhaps TRBD2 (6 bases). Germline values: CDR1 WSHSY, CDR2 SAAADI. CDR3 size: 14 residues. V lost 1 base to trimming and J lost 3 bases, with 10 bases between them. In nucleotides, the CDR3 is TGCGCCAGCAGTGAGTGGCGGGAACACTACGAGCAGTACTTC. It codes for CASSEWREHYEQYF.

The rearrangement links TRBV27 to TRBJ1-2; D might be TRBD1 (6 bases). Looked up from germline, CDR1 is MNHEY and CDR2 is SMNVEV (reference sequence). Trimming left V 5 bases short and J 0 bases short, with 10 bases between. The CDR3 is made up of 14 amino acids. As DNA, the CDR3 is TGTGCCAGCAGTGCGGACAGCGCTAACTATGGCTACACCTTC. It specifies CASSADSANYGYTF.

The chain carries TRBV14 and TRBJ2-6; 9 bases are a match to TRBD1. The germline V gene has CDR1 SGHDN and CDR2 FVKESK. V was clipped by 2 bases and J by 0 bases; unmatched bases: 5. The CDR3 extends over 18 amino acids. DNA for the CDR3: TGTGCCAGCAGCCAACGCCGGGACAGGGTCTCTGGGGCCAACGTCCTGACTTTC. Amino acid sequence: CASSQRRDRVSGANVLTF.

This chain connects TRBV5-1 to TRBJ2-7; perhaps TRBD1 as D (6 bases). The V end was cut by 4 bases, the J end by 0 bases, with 14 bases between. This CDR3 comprises 15 residues. Germline values: CDR1 SGHRS, CDR2 YFSETQ. The CDR3 protein is CASSNGTSPSYEQYF. The CDR3 region has the DNA TGCGCCAGCAGCAACGGGACATCCCCCTCCTACGAGCAGTACTTC.

This clone was recorded only once. V usage is TRBV7-9 and J usage is TRBJ2-4; no definite D call. Germline V CDR1 and CDR2: SEHNR, FQNEAQ (reference sequence). V was trimmed by 1 base and J by 5 bases, leaving 6 bases between them. This CDR3 region has 13 residues. The CDR3 here is CASSLGSENIQYF. DNA of the CDR3: TGTGCCAGCAGCTTAGGAAGCGAAAACATTCAGTACTTC.

The chain has TRBV11-3 and TRBJ2-7; D gene ambiguous. V shed 5 bases and J shed 0 bases, with 8 bases lying between them. This CDR3 is 13 amino acids long. Germline V lookup: CDR1 SGHNT, CDR2 YENEEA. The CDR3 bases are TGTGCCAGCAGCGGTAGGAGCTCCTACGAGCAGTACTTC. Translating it yields CASSGRSSYEQYF.

The CDR3 coding sequence is TGCGCCAGCAGCTTCAAAGGGGCCGGGGAGCTGTTTTTT. Protein: CASSFKGAGELFF. The J gene is TRBJ2-2, the V gene TRBV5-1; weak D call: TRBD1 (5 bases). The germline V gene encodes CDR1 SGHRS and CDR2 YFSETQ. The germline V and J ends were trimmed by 2 bases and 6 bases, with 8 bases remaining between them. The length of the CDR3 is 13 residues.

The V gene is TRBV6-4, the J gene TRBJ1-2, with D tentatively TRBD1 (6 bases). The germline gives CDR1 MRHNA, CDR2 SNTAGT. The ends were cut back, 5 bases at V and 3 bases at J, with 16 bases in the middle. This CDR3 region has 15 residues. The CDR3 spells CASSPQGALDYGYTF. DNA for the CDR3: TGTGCCAGCAGTCCACAGGGCGCGCTAGACTATGGCTACACCTTC.

This rearrangement joins TRBV7-3 to TRBJ1-6, with 10 bases identical to TRBD1. Germline V CDR1 and CDR2: SGHTA, FQGTGA. CDR3 size: 15 residues. V dropped 5 bases and J dropped 9; count of bases not matched to a gene: 7. The CDR3 coding sequence is TGTGCCAGCAGCCAATCCGGGACAGGGGTTTCACCCCTCCACTTT. Amino acids: CASSQSGTGVSPLHF.

The chain recombines TRBV5-1 with TRBJ2-5; D may be TRBD1 (6 bases). Germline V gene lookup returns CDR1 SGHRS and CDR2 YFSETQ. V shed 3 bases and J shed 9 bases, with 12 bases lying between them. The CDR3 length is 12 residues. This CDR3 is CASSSETGSQYF. As DNA, the CDR3 is TGCGCCAGCAGCTCGGAGACAGGTTCCCAGTACTTC.

The chain links TRBV7-9 to TRBJ2-5; D call uncertain. CDR3 size: 11 residues. The V gene's germline CDR1 is SEHNR and CDR2 FQNEAQ (reference sequence). V was clipped by 5 bases and J by 5 bases, with 6 bases between them. CDR3 DNA: TGTGCCAGCAGCGCACGGGAGACCCAGTACTTC. Its protein product is CASSARETQYF.